This T cell receptor (beta chain) was retrieved from a study of shared clonotypes between healthy human individuals. Study findings and constraints: Sorted-subset sequencing, rarefaction showed, was incomplete despite large depth. Sampling included only blood; tissue repertoires likely differ.

For this clone: Its cognate antigen is unknown.

In the authors' workflow: Owing to the provision of junction-only sequences devoid of quality scores by immunoSEQ, filtering differed. TCRdb's copy holds only in-frame clones and misses some; the assay was immunoSEQ multiplex PCR. The V and J calls and clone size come from that table; D and trimming were worked out from the DNA. Of about 600,000 clones listed, roughly 97% were seen once; the top ten hold around 0.058%. The V gene lost 5 bases and the J gene lost 4 bases, with 13 bases spanning the gap. The CDR3 loop spans 14 amino acids. The V gene's germline CDR1 is SGHRS and CDR2 YFSETQ. Sequenced sample: naive CD4+ T cells sorted from blood. Subset meaning: CD45RA+ positively selected. The receptor was isolated from a woman in her twenties or thirties in good health. The chain combines TRBV5-1 with TRBJ2-1; D is unclear. The chain's CDR3 is CASSEGKQYNEQFF. The CDR3 nucleotides read TGCGCCAGCAGTGAAGGTAAACAGTACAATGAGCAGTTCTTC.